This TCR beta chain was obtained from a study of blood T cell repertoires in COVID-19. Study-level background: Sample material is recorded as cDNA or gDNA derived from T cells, B-cell-depleted T cells, or PBMCs.

How the authors handled the data: Reference gene primer amplification yielded estimated nucleated cell counts. TCRdb's table, derived via immunoSEQ multiplex PCR, lists solely in-frame clones and lacks some. That table supplies the V and J calls and clone size; D and trimming were determined from the DNA. The table shows under 250,000 clones, with about four fifths occurring only once. Germline-derived CDR1 and CDR2 are GTSNPN and SVGIG (reference sequence). The V end lost 8 bases, the J end lost 1 base, and 17 bases lay between the germline ends. This CDR3 comprises 14 residues. The chain employs TRBV30 and TRBJ1-2, with D possibly TRBD1 on 5 matching bases. Sequencing was performed on PBMCs or T cells enriched from blood (not recorded which). This receptor was obtained from a woman in her 50s who had been exposed to COVID-19. The CDR3 loop is CAGTRQQLNYGYTF. The CDR3 DNA follows: TGTGCCGGGACGAGACAGCAACTTAACTATGGCTACACCTTC.